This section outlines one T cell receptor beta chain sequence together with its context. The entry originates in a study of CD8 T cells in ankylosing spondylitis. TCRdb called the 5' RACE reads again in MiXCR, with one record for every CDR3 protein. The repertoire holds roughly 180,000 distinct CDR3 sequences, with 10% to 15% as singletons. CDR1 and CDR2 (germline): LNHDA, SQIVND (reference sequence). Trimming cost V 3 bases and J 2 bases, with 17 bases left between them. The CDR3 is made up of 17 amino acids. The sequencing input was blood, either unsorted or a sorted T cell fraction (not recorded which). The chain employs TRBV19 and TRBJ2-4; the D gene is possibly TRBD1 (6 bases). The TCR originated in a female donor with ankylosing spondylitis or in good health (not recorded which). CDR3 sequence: CASSIQGPSGTKNIQYF. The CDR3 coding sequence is TGTGCCAGTAGTATCCAGGGGCCATCGGGAACCAAAAACATTCAGTACTTC.